The rows below give T cell receptor beta chains drawn from one sample of a study of cytomegalovirus exposure and HLA in healthy donors. Measured with immunoSEQ multiplex PCR; TCRdb has only the in-frame clones, and not every one. This table holds 150,000 or so clones, roughly 70% found once. Specimen: PBMCs. Receptor source: a man between 18 and 35 years old in good health and CMV-seropositive. The CDR3 runs from the conserved cysteine through the conserved F or W. Each record gives: CDR3 length, J gene, D gene, V gene, CDR3 protein. D genes are given only for firm matches.

cdr3_length: 18; j_call: TRBJ1-2; d_call: TRBD1; v_call: TRBV7-2; cdr3_aa: CASSLDWDRGLSVNGYTF
cdr3_length: 16; j_call: TRBJ1-2; d_call: TRBD1; v_call: TRBV29-1; cdr3_aa: CSVEPLDRQGEDGYTF
cdr3_length: 12; j_call: TRBJ2-7; d_call: NA; v_call: TRBV5-6; cdr3_aa: CASSLASGQQYF
cdr3_length: 16; j_call: TRBJ1-2; d_call: TRBD1; v_call: TRBV7-9; cdr3_aa: CASSLAGTGVSGSYTF
cdr3_length: 11; j_call: TRBJ2-7; d_call: NA; v_call: TRBV5-1; cdr3_aa: CASSGGNEQYF
cdr3_length: 19; j_call: TRBJ2-1; d_call: TRBD2; v_call: TRBV4-1; cdr3_aa: CASSQARPGPLAGGNEQFF
cdr3_length: 16; j_call: TRBJ2-1; d_call: NA; v_call: TRBV9; cdr3_aa: CASSVGEATPYNEQFF
cdr3_length: 14; j_call: TRBJ1-1; d_call: NA; v_call: TRBV7-2; cdr3_aa: CASSPTRVDTEAFF
cdr3_length: 13; j_call: TRBJ1-4; d_call: NA; v_call: TRBV19; cdr3_aa: CAILDSFNEKLFF
cdr3_length: 16; j_call: TRBJ2-6; d_call: NA; v_call: TRBV7-2; cdr3_aa: CASSLAGVGGANVLTF
cdr3_length: 14; j_call: TRBJ2-7; d_call: TRBD2; v_call: TRBV7-2; cdr3_aa: CASSLQRGGYEQYF
cdr3_length: 12; j_call: TRBJ1-1; d_call: NA; v_call: TRBV29-1; cdr3_aa: CSVKGVGTEAFF
cdr3_length: 14; j_call: TRBJ2-1; d_call: TRBD1; v_call: TRBV4-1; cdr3_aa: CASSPGDRYNEQFF
cdr3_length: 15; j_call: TRBJ2-1; d_call: TRBD2; v_call: TRBV30; cdr3_aa: CAWSVTGRAYNEQFF
cdr3_length: 14; j_call: TRBJ1-1; d_call: NA; v_call: TRBV19; cdr3_aa: CASSITGVNTEAFF
cdr3_length: 17; j_call: TRBJ1-6; d_call: NA; v_call: TRBV9; cdr3_aa: CASSVEGHSSYNSPLHF
cdr3_length: 15; j_call: TRBJ2-7; d_call: NA; v_call: TRBV4-1; cdr3_aa: CASSQVALGGYEQYF
cdr3_length: 15; j_call: TRBJ2-7; d_call: NA; v_call: TRBV1; cdr3_aa: CTSSQRDPGGYEQYF
cdr3_length: 13; j_call: TRBJ2-3; d_call: NA; v_call: TRBV4-1; cdr3_aa: CASSPQGPGGLYF
cdr3_length: 15; j_call: TRBJ1-5; d_call: TRBD1; v_call: TRBV4-1; cdr3_aa: CASSQTGTGNQPQHF
cdr3_length: 15; j_call: TRBJ2-7; d_call: TRBD2; v_call: TRBV4-1; cdr3_aa: CASSPLAGGIYEQYF
cdr3_length: 15; j_call: TRBJ2-2; d_call: TRBD1; v_call: TRBV10-3; cdr3_aa: CAISVRDRDTGELFF
cdr3_length: 15; j_call: TRBJ2-1; d_call: TRBD1; v_call: TRBV5-4; cdr3_aa: CASSPGTGIYNEQFF
cdr3_length: 16; j_call: TRBJ2-2; d_call: TRBD2; v_call: TRBV28; cdr3_aa: CASRTGGAKNTGELFF
cdr3_length: 15; j_call: TRBJ2-2; d_call: NA; v_call: TRBV19; cdr3_aa: CASSIVGQGTGELFF
cdr3_length: 16; j_call: TRBJ1-2; d_call: TRBD1; v_call: TRBV28; cdr3_aa: CASRDRDRGIDYGYTF
cdr3_length: 12; j_call: TRBJ1-1; d_call: TRBD1; v_call: TRBV19; cdr3_aa: CASSFTGGRAFF
cdr3_length: 13; j_call: TRBJ2-7; d_call: NA; v_call: TRBV7-2; cdr3_aa: CASSSGGPYEQYF
cdr3_length: 13; j_call: TRBJ2-1; d_call: NA; v_call: TRBV12-2; cdr3_aa: CARSASPGGEQFF
cdr3_length: 15; j_call: TRBJ2-7; d_call: TRBD1; v_call: TRBV9; cdr3_aa: CASSPGTGRPYEQYF
cdr3_length: 15; j_call: TRBJ2-7; d_call: NA; v_call: TRBV5-1; cdr3_aa: CASSSSPGQVYEQYF
cdr3_length: 15; j_call: TRBJ1-6; d_call: NA; v_call: TRBV19; cdr3_aa: CASSINLGAGSPLHF
cdr3_length: 15; j_call: TRBJ2-1; d_call: TRBD2; v_call: TRBV2; cdr3_aa: CASSEKRGSYNEQFF
cdr3_length: 15; j_call: NA; d_call: NA; v_call: TRBV7-8; cdr3_aa: CASSLDLSPTYEQYF
cdr3_length: 15; j_call: TRBJ1-3; d_call: NA; v_call: TRBV30; cdr3_aa: CAWSVRPGGGNTIYF
cdr3_length: 14; j_call: TRBJ2-7; d_call: TRBD2; v_call: TRBV4-2; cdr3_aa: CASRLAGGSYEQYF
cdr3_length: 14; j_call: TRBJ1-2; d_call: TRBD1; v_call: TRBV6-5; cdr3_aa: CASSYYRQGYGYTF
cdr3_length: 13; j_call: TRBJ2-7; d_call: TRBD1; v_call: TRBV5-1; cdr3_aa: CASLNRGAYEQYF
cdr3_length: 13; j_call: TRBJ2-7; d_call: NA; v_call: TRBV7-2; cdr3_aa: CASSLGGHYEQYF
cdr3_length: 18; j_call: TRBJ2-7; d_call: NA; v_call: TRBV13; cdr3_aa: CASSLGEQRTAGSVEQYF
cdr3_length: 13; j_call: TRBJ1-1; d_call: TRBD1; v_call: TRBV5-1; cdr3_aa: CASSLDRGTEAFF
cdr3_length: 16; j_call: TRBJ1-2; d_call: NA; v_call: TRBV10-3; cdr3_aa: CAISESGGSSLYGYTF
cdr3_length: 16; j_call: TRBJ2-1; d_call: TRBD1; v_call: TRBV9; cdr3_aa: CASSRTTGGDYNEQFF
cdr3_length: 13; j_call: TRBJ1-2; d_call: NA; v_call: TRBV10-3; cdr3_aa: CAISVTENYGYTF
cdr3_length: 14; j_call: TRBJ1-1; d_call: NA; v_call: TRBV5-5; cdr3_aa: CASGNDSPRTEAFF
cdr3_length: 10; j_call: TRBJ2-7; d_call: NA; v_call: TRBV28; cdr3_aa: CASAGGEQYF
cdr3_length: 12; j_call: TRBJ1-2; d_call: TRBD1; v_call: TRBV10-3; cdr3_aa: CAIRGQGGGYTF